This TCR beta chain derives from a study of blood T cell repertoires in COVID-19. Study-level background: Samples came from the United States, Italy and Spain, spanning acute and convalescent COVID-19. T cells, B-cell-depleted T cells, or PBMCs provided the cDNA or gDNA that served as material.

Study processing details: Estimates of nucleated cell counts were drawn from the amplification of reference gene primers. Sequenced by immunoSEQ multiplex PCR; TCRdb stores in-frame clones only, minus some. V and J calls and clone size are copied from that table; D and trimming were computed from the DNA. The data contain 130,000 to 150,000 clones, 88% of them singletons. The germline CDR1 and CDR2 sequences are LGHNT and FRNRAP. This CDR3 has 15 amino acids. The V and J ends lost 6 bases and 0 bases respectively, with 12 bases between them. The chain combines TRBV12-5 with TRBJ2-1; D is possibly TRBD1 (6 bases). Sequenced sample: peripheral blood. The sequence came from a man in his 70s with acute or convalescent COVID-19. The CDR3 bases are TGTGCTAGTGGCACGGGACACCTCTCCTACAATGAGCAGTTCTTC. It yields the protein CASGTGHLSYNEQFF.